Sequencing of this TCR beta chain was carried out in a study of T cell repertoires in cytomegalovirus infection (dated by TCRdb to the late 2010s). Background on the whole study: The HLA type of each donor mattered for the analysis, because public TCR beta signatures pointed to carriage of CMV infection along with the matching HLA type. Here is what the overall study found, with its caveats: In both this cohort and an independent roughly 330-donor cohort, the cumulative frequency of public TCR beta family members distinguished carriers of CMV infection plus the relevant HLA type. In the ex vivo response, HLA-C-restricted CMV-specific TCR beta clonotypes were dominant, and in two of eight donors the single most frequent clonotype came from this HLA-C-restricted group.

On this clonotype: What antigen it recognizes has not been identified. No base quality values were provided; no much bigger clone lies one nucleotide off.

The run used an Illumina HiSeq 1500. TCRdb passed the public sequencing reads through fastp at Q25 and MiXCR, retaining productive beta sequences. Every entry covers one CDR3 protein and lists the most common genes and DNA from its rows. The sample includes 300,000 or so distinct CDR3 sequences, with about 25% observed a single time. The ten largest clones represent about 15% of the sample. The sequenced material came from PBMCs. The clonotype was recovered from a human donor in good health (CMV status not recorded). Some clones in this sample may be carry-over from other donors' samples.

The CDR3: CASSLRPGSGNEQFF. The DNA sequence is as follows: TGTGCCAGCAGCTTAAGGCCAGGGTCCGGCAATGAGCAGTTCTTC. Recombination connected TRBV11-3 to TRBJ2-1; the D region possibly corresponds to TRBD1 (5 bases align). V is pared back by 2 bases and J by 6 bases, with 14 bases lying between the germline termini. In the germline V gene, CDR1 corresponds to SGHNT and CDR2 to YENEEA. The CDR3 numbers 15 residues from cysteine through phenylalanine. Only the CDR3 DNA stays, 45 bases, in frame from base 1.